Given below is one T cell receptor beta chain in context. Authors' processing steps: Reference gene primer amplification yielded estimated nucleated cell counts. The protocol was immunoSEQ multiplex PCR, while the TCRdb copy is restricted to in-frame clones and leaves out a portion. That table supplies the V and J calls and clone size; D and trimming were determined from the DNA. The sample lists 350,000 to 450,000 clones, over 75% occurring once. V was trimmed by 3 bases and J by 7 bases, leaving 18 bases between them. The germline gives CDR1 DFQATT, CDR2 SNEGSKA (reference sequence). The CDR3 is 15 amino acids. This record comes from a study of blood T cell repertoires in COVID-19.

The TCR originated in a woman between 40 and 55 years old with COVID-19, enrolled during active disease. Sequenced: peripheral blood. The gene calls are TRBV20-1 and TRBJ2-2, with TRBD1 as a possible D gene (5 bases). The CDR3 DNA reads TGCAGTGCTAGTGAAACAGGCCGAGGTAGCGGGGAGCTGTTTTTT. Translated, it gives CSASETGRGSGELFF.